The 7 T cell receptor delta chains below all came from one sample that was sequenced in a study of DNA immune sequencing with unique molecular identifiers. Primers for all 8 TRDV and 4 TRDJ genes amplified genomic DNA in 32-plex. In around 3 barcoding PCR cycles, molecules received a 12-nucleotide UMI, then adapter PCR followed. TCRdb processed the multiplex PCR reads again with the CATT caller. The repertoire holds roughly 400 delta-chain clones, with 7.5% to 9% as singletons. The material sequenced was gamma-delta T cells enriched from blood buffy coat, or unenriched PBMCs (not recorded which). These TCRs come from a human donor in good health.

This clone is deemed large. The chain is built from TRDV2 and TRDJ1, with D tentatively TRDD3 (6 bases). The V and J ends lost 3 bases and 0 bases respectively, with 19 bases between them. CDR1 is GEAIGNYY and CDR2 is EKD in the germline V gene. The CDR3 length is 17 residues. The CDR3 DNA is TGTGCCTGTGACTCTGTACTGGGACCCTTGTACACCGATAAACTCATCTTT. It is translated as CACDSVLGPLYTDKLIF.

This clone was recorded a few times. A far larger clone is only one base removed, so a read error is likely. Other nucleotide sequences in the sample specify the same CDR3. V is TRDV2 and J is TRDJ1, with 7 bases lining up with TRDD3. Germline assignment: CDR1 GEAIGNYY and CDR2 EKD. CDR3 length: 15 residues. The CDR3 reads CACDLLGTDTDKLIF. Written as DNA, the CDR3 is TGTGCGTGTGACCTACTGGGGACAGACACCGATAAACTCATCTTT.

The V and J genes are TRDV2 and TRDJ1; perhaps TRDD3 as D (6 bases). The CDR3 loop spans 14 amino acids. CDR1 is GEAIGNYY, CDR2 EKD, per germline. Trimming took 3 bases from V and 0 from J, leaving 10 bases between them. CDR3 region: CACDRMGDTDKLIF. In DNA, the CDR3 is TGTGCCTGTGACCGAATGGGGGACACCGATAAACTCATCTTT.

About this clone: TCRdb lists the protein of a much larger clone for this DNA, which differs at residue 5, so this is likely a read error; the protein given here is translated from the DNA itself. Although no V gene was called, TRDJ1 is the J gene; TRDD3 is the table's D call, not checked against the DNA. The CDR3 has 16 amino acids. CDR3 sequence (DNA): TGTGCCTGTGACAGGCTGGGGGATACGCAGGCCGATAAACTCATCTTT. This sequence encodes CACDRLGDTQADKLIF.

CDR3 in amino acids: CAASEALPTGIRGGRGQLIF. Written as DNA, the CDR3 is TGTGCAGCAAGCGAGGCCCTTCCTACGGGGATACGCGGGGGCCGGGGGCAACTCATCTTT. This chain joins TRAV29/DV5 and TRDJ1; the D call may be TRDD2 or TRDD3 (9 bases each). As TCRdb names no J gene, one was assigned here on the basis of a DNA match to germline. The ends were cut back, 0 bases at V and 9 bases at J, with 36 bases in the middle. Germline CDR1 NSMFDY, CDR2 ISSIKDK. CDR3 length: 20 residues.

On this clone: A read error may be the cause here, since a much bigger clone is one base away. This sequence joins TRDV1 and TRDJ1, with 8 bases that match TRDD2. Since TCRdb gives no J gene, matching the DNA to germline was used here to assign it. There are 23 residues in the CDR3. Germline CDR1 TSWWSYY, CDR2 QGS. The CDR3 DNA reads as TGTGCTCTTGGGGACCTACCAAGGACTTCCTACGTCCGGGGGGGGACGTACACCGATGAACTCATCTTT. Its protein is CALGDLPRTSYVRGGTYTDELIF.

Notes on this clone: The protein that TCRdb holds for this DNA derives from a much larger clone and differs from the translated DNA at residue 9, which likely indicates a read error; the protein shown here is translated from the DNA. CDR3 sequence reads: CACAQLGDMDDKLIF. The CDR3 DNA reads TGTGCCTGTGCCCAACTGGGGGATATGGACGATAAACTCATCTTT. This rearrangement joins TRDV2 to TRDJ1; TRDD3 matches 11 bases. Germline V gene lookup returns CDR1 GEAIGNYY and CDR2 EKD. This CDR3 has 15 amino acids. The junction had 8 bases not matched to a gene; V was cut back by 5 bases and J by 4 bases.